Given below is one T cell receptor beta chain in context. The target antigen is unknown. From RNA transcripts, TCR beta CDR3 regions were amplified. HTBI primers were used for first-round RT-PCR of the TCR CDR3. TCRdb fed the multiplex PCR reads into MiXCR, producing one record per CDR3 protein. The table shows a few hundred thousand distinct CDR3 sequences, with around 19% occurring only once. This entry comes from a study of T cells in Graves' hyperthyroidism and ophthalmopathy. General study points: Most expanded thyroid clonotypes above 0.001 recurred in blood.

Germline lookup yields CDR1 SGHRS and CDR2 YFSETQ. The CDR3 has 13 residues. The V end was cut by 4 bases, the J end by 9 bases, with 14 bases between. Uncontrolled infections, other autoimmune diseases, pregnancy or lactation led to exclusion of patients. The gene calls are TRBV5-1 and TRBJ2-1, with D tentatively TRBD1 or TRBD2 (5 bases each). Specimen: blood. The origin of this receptor is a man aged 35 to 55 with Graves' hyperthyroidism. CDR3 coding DNA: TGCGCCAGCAGCCAAGATGAGGGGCTTGAGCAGTTCTTC. Its translation is CASSQDEGLEQFF.